Described below is a single T cell receptor beta chain sequence and its context. It was cDNA, reverse transcribed from extracted RNA, that served as the sequencing template. Libraries were prepared by immunoSEQ multiplex PCR; TCRdb keeps only in-frame clonotypes and omits some of them. The sample records some 8,000 clones, 50% to 60% being singletons. Peripheral blood samples and lesional scalp punch biopsies were obtained from alopecia areata patients. This entry is derived from a study of CD8+ T cells in alopecia areata. This CDR3 has 13 amino acids. CDR1 and CDR2 from the germline V gene are SGHTA and FQGNSA. V was pared by 5 bases and J by 1 base, with 8 bases between.

The TCR sequence derives from a human donor with alopecia areata. Sequencing used skin, obtained at week 0. V and J are TRBV7-2 and TRBJ1-1; D is ambiguous. The CDR3 DNA reads TGTGCCAGCAGCCATACAGAGAACACTGAAGCTTTCTTT. It encodes CASSHTENTEAFF.